These 15 T cell receptor beta chains were sequenced from one sample in a study of regulatory T cells in long-lasting Graves disease. The time point denotes: persistent/refractory GD, antithyroid drugs over 5 years with positive TRAb. The authors made the TCR library using RNA they extracted from PBMCs. Building of the TCR beta libraries involved iRepertoire HTBI primers and Arm-PCR of CDR3 regions. MiXCR, applied by TCRdb to the multiplex PCR reads, yields one record per CDR3 protein. The sample records roughly 400,000 distinct CDR3 sequences, under 25% being singletons. The material was peripheral blood mononuclear cells (PBMCs), obtained when the disease was refractory, from a patient treated with antithyroid drugs. These receptors all come from a female donor with Graves disease.

Only a few counts were recorded for this clonotype. The J gene is TRBJ1-4, the V gene TRBV18; D is ambiguous. The V gene's germline CDR1 is KGHSH and CDR2 LQKENI. The ends were cut back, 3 bases at V and 8 bases at J, with 10 bases in the middle. The CDR3 totals 13 residues. The CDR3 DNA follows: TGTGCCAGCTCACCGGTCGAGAGCGAAAAACTGTTTTTT. Translating it yields CASSPVESEKLFF.

This clonotype came up many times. CDR3 amino acids: CASSLRENTEAFF. CDR3 nucleotides: TGTGCCAGCAGTTTAAGGGAGAACACTGAAGCTTTCTTT. The chain has TRBV28 and TRBJ1-1, with D uncertain. CDR3 length: 13 residues. V was clipped by 2 bases and J by 1 base, with 5 bases between them. CDR1 is MDHEN, CDR2 SYDVKM, per germline.

This clonotype was counted only a few times. The V call is TRBV29-1, the J call TRBJ2-7; 10 bases map to TRBD1. Trimming at V came to 3 bases and at J to 3 bases, leaving 5 bases not matched to a gene. The V gene's germline CDR1 is SQVTM and CDR2 ANQGSEA. The CDR3 spans 14 residues. CDR3 DNA sequence: TGCAGCGTTGATAAAGGGACAGGGGTCTACGAGCAGTACTTC. This sequence encodes CSVDKGTGVYEQYF.

In its sample, this clonotype was seen many times. CDR3 bases: TGCAGTGCTAGTCAGGGGGCGAAATATAATTCACCCCTCCACTTT. Its translation is CSASQGAKYNSPLHF. This sequence joins TRBV20-1 and TRBJ1-6; 8 nucleotides match TRBD1. V lost 3 bases to trimming and J lost 4 bases; unmatched junction nucleotides: 5. CDR3 size: 15 residues. Germline-derived CDR1 and CDR2 are DFQATT and SNEGSKA (reference sequence).

This clonotype was counted between two and nine times. This chain links TRBV5-1 with TRBJ1-1; D is uncertain. The CDR3 covers 14 residues. Germline V gene sequence: CDR1 SGHRS, CDR2 YFSETQ. The germline V and J ends were trimmed by 3 bases and 0 bases, with 9 bases remaining between them. CDR3 nucleotides: TGCGCCAGCAGCTCCCGGAGCCTGAACACTGAAGCTTTCTTT. As protein: CASSSRSLNTEAFF.

This clonotype came up a few times. The CDR3, as DNA: TGCAGTGCTAGACGACAGGGTAGCAGGAACACCGGGGAGCTGTTTTTT. It encodes CSARRQGSRNTGELFF. This rearrangement joins TRBV20-1 to TRBJ2-2, with TRBD1 matching 7 bases. Germline loops: CDR1 DFQATT, CDR2 SNEGSKA (reference sequence). The CDR3 covers 16 residues. The V gene end was trimmed by 2 bases and the J gene end by 1 base; junction bases not matched to a gene: 7.

Turning to this clonotype: The germline gene is not matched at one end of the junction; a read error may be the cause. The chain recombines TRBV2 with TRBJ2-3; 7 positions agree with TRBD1. The length of the CDR3 is 15 residues. Germline V lookup: CDR1 SNHLY, CDR2 FYNNEI. The CDR3 here is CASRNPGQKTATQYF. As DNA, the CDR3 is TGTGCCAGCAGAAACCCGGGACAGAAAACAGCTACGCAGTATTTT.

The sample holds many counts of this clonotype. The rearrangement joins TRBV28 to TRBJ2-7; D is undetermined. This CDR3 has 13 amino acids. V shed 4 bases and J shed 3 bases, with 10 bases lying between them. Germline CDR1 MDHEN, CDR2 SYDVKM. CDR3 sequence: CASSYHTHYEQYF. Here the CDR3 DNA reads TGTGCCAGCAGTTACCATACCCACTACGAGCAGTACTTC. Looking up the rest from reference TRBV28 and TRBJ2-7 gives the full variable domain: DVKVTQSSRYLVKRTGEKVFLECVQDMDHENMFWYRQDPGLGLRLIYFSYDVKMKEKGDIPEGYSVSREKKERFSLILESASTNQTSMYLCASSYHTHYEQYFGPGTRLTVT.

The gene calls are TRBV19 and TRBJ1-2, with D maybe TRBD1 (6 bases). This CDR3 is built from 12 residues. Germline loops: CDR1 LNHDA, CDR2 SQIVND (reference sequence). V was pared by 7 bases and J by 6 bases, with 12 bases between. CDR3 sequence reads: CASTIGGDGYTF. The DNA for the CDR3 is TGTGCCAGTACCATCGGGGGCGATGGCTACACCTTC. Variable domain in full (rest from reference TRBV19 and TRBJ1-2): DGGITQSPKYLFRKEGQNVTLSCEQNLNHDAMYWYRQDPGQGLRLIYYSQIVNDFQKGDIAEGYSVSREKKESFPLTVTSAQKNPTAFYLCASTIGGDGYTFGSGTRLTVV.

This clonotype turned up a few times. The chain joins TRBV5-1 to TRBJ2-2; 9 bases agree with TRBD1. Per germline, CDR1 SGHRS and CDR2 YFSETQ. The CDR3 runs to 17 residues. V was clipped by 4 bases and J by 1 base; unmatched bases: 8. CDR3 nucleotide sequence: TGCGCCAGCAGCGAATCCGGGACAGGGCTGAACACCGGGGAGCTGTTTTTT. It is translated as CASSESGTGLNTGELFF.

There are many counts of this clonotype. DNA for the CDR3: TGTGCCAGCCGAGTTCGGGGCGGCGGGAAAGAGACCCAGTACTTC. Its protein product is CASRVRGGGKETQYF. This chain links TRBV27 with TRBJ2-5; weak D call: TRBD2 (6 bases). This CDR3 has 15 residues. Germline loops: CDR1 MNHEY, CDR2 SMNVEV (reference sequence). The V gene lost 8 bases and the J gene lost 3 bases, with 19 bases spanning the gap.

CDR3 nucleotide sequence: TGCAGTGCTGTACAGGCCTCATATAATTCACCCCTCCACTTT. Its protein is CSAVQASYNSPLHF. This rearrangement joins TRBV20-1 to TRBJ1-6, with D maybe TRBD1 (5 bases). CDR1 is DFQATT, CDR2 SNEGSKA, per germline (reference sequence). Trimming shortened V by 5 bases and J by 4 bases, and 12 bases separated the two germline ends. This CDR3 comprises 14 residues.

This clonotype was counted many times. This chain links TRBV29-1 with TRBJ2-7, with D perhaps matching TRBD1 or TRBD2 (5 bases each). With 3 bases removed from V and 2 bases from J, the gap between germline ends came to 20 bases. This CDR3 is built from 16 residues. Germline CDR1 SQVTM, CDR2 ANQGSEA. The CDR3 loop reads CSVDVTSRDGAYEQYF. The CDR3 DNA follows: TGCAGCGTTGATGTCACATCCCGGGACGGAGCCTACGAGCAGTACTTC.

Ten or more counts support this clonotype. The rearrangement uses TRBV28 and TRBJ1-1; D gene unclear. This CDR3 comprises 16 residues. The V and J ends lost 4 bases and 0 bases respectively, with 15 bases between them. In germline, CDR1 is MDHEN, CDR2 SYDVKM. CDR3 nucleotides: TGTGCCAGCAGTTCACTTGACGAAATTATGAACACTGAAGCTTTCTTT. Its protein product is CASSSLDEIMNTEAFF.

This chain connects TRBV10-2 to TRBJ2-7; TRBD2 agrees at 9 bases. Germline V gene sequence: CDR1 WSHSY, CDR2 SAAADI. The CDR3 extends over 14 amino acids. The V and J ends lost 7 bases and 4 bases, in that order; junction bases with no gene match: 8. CDR3 coding DNA: TGCGCCAGCACCGGTGGTAGCGGGAGTTACGAGCAGTACTTC. It specifies CASTGGSGSYEQYF.